Below are 21 T cell receptor beta chains sequenced from a single sample in a study of blood T cell repertoires in COVID-19. Here immunoSEQ multiplex PCR was the method, and the copy in TCRdb shows in-frame clones only, minus some. Among under 15,000 clones listed, about 83% were seen once. Input material: peripheral blood. Receptor source: a man in his forties with active or convalescent COVID-19.

This rearrangement joins TRBV7-2 to TRBJ2-7; no definite D call. This CDR3 has 12 residues. V was pared by 2 bases and J by 4 bases, with 6 bases between. Germline CDR1 and CDR2: SGHTA and FQGNSA. The CDR3 DNA reads as TGTGCCAGCAGCTTACCAGCGTACGAGCAGTACTTC. This codes for CASSLPAYEQYF.

The rearrangement joins TRBV29-1 to TRBJ2-5; 8 bases are shared with TRBD1. CDR3 length: 13 amino acids. V shed 6 bases and J 2 bases; nucleotides not matched to a gene: 5. Per germline, CDR1 SQVTM and CDR2 ANQGSEA. The CDR3, as DNA: TGCAGCGTACTTGGACAGGGACAAGAGACCCAGTACTTC. Translated: CSVLGQGQETQYF.

This clone came up a few times. The chain joins TRBV5-1 to TRBJ2-7, with 11 positions matching TRBD2. There are 14 residues in the CDR3. Trimming at V came to 4 bases and at J to 3 bases, leaving 3 bases not matched to a gene. Germline V gene sequence: CDR1 SGHRS, CDR2 YFSETQ. CDR3 DNA: TGCGCCAGCAGCGATGGACTAGCGGGCTACGAGCAGTACTTC. Translated, it gives CASSDGLAGYEQYF.

The chain links TRBV4-3 to TRBJ2-1; 8 bases map to TRBD1. Germline V CDR1 and CDR2: LGHNA, YSLEER. The CDR3 has 15 amino acids. The V and J ends lost 1 base and 3 bases, in that order; junction bases with no gene match: 2. This CDR3 is CASSQAGQGYNEQFF. The CDR3 DNA sequence: TGCGCCAGCAGCCAAGCTGGACAGGGCTACAATGAGCAGTTCTTC.

The gene calls are TRBV3-1 (or the pseudogene TRBV3-2) and TRBJ2-7; no clear D. V was clipped by 0 bases and J by 0 bases, with 12 bases between them. Germline V lookup: CDR1 LGHDT, CDR2 YNNKEL (reference sequence). CDR3 length: 16 amino acids. Here the CDR3 reads CASSQDRRAPSYEQYF. The CDR3 bases are TGTGCCAGCAGCCAAGATCGTCGCGCCCCCTCCTACGAGCAGTACTTC.

The gene calls are TRBV5-6 and TRBJ1-1; the D is unclear. The V and J ends lost 1 base and 5 bases respectively, with 6 bases between them. Germline V gene data show CDR1 as SGHDT and CDR2 as YYEEEE. This CDR3 contains 12 residues. The CDR3 region has the DNA TGTGCCAGCAGCTTGAGCTCAACTGAAGCTTTCTTT. As protein: CASSLSSTEAFF.

The genes are TRBV3-1 (or the pseudogene TRBV3-2) and TRBJ1-1, with D perhaps matching TRBD1 (6 bases). This CDR3 spans 14 amino acids. The V end was cut by 4 bases, the J end by 9 bases, with 18 bases between. Per the germline V gene, CDR1 is LGHDT and CDR2 is YNNKEL (reference sequence). CDR3 sequence (DNA): TGTGCCAGCAGCCTAGCTCCTGTAGGGACAAAAGCTTTCTTT. This sequence encodes CASSLAPVGTKAFF.

The sample holds one count of this clone. The chain joins TRBV19 to TRBJ2-2, with TRBD1 identical over 9 bases. Trimming at V came to 11 bases and at J to 1 base, leaving 5 bases not matched to a gene. The germline CDR1 and CDR2 sequences are LNHDA and SQIVND (reference sequence). There are 14 residues in the CDR3. CDR3 nucleotides: TGTGCCGGTGAGGGACAGGGGAACACCGGGGAGCTGTTTTTT. It codes for CAGEGQGNTGELFF.

The chain uses TRBV29-1 and TRBJ1-2; perhaps TRBD1 as D (6 bases). CDR1 and CDR2 from the germline V gene are SQVTM and ANQGSEA. Trimming shortened V by 7 bases and J by 8 bases, and 14 bases separated the two germline ends. This CDR3 spans 11 amino acids. The chain's CDR3 is CSAGGGGGYTF. In nucleotides, the CDR3 is TGCAGCGCCGGCGGGGGGGGCGGCTACACCTTC. The entire variable domain, with the rest obtained from reference TRBV29-1 and TRBJ1-2, is as follows: SAVISQKPSRDICQRGTSLTIQCQVDSQVTMMFWYRQQPGQSLTLIATANQGSEATYESGFVIDKFPISRPNLTFSTLTVSNMSPEDSSIYLCSAGGGGGYTFGSGTRLTVV.

The chain combines TRBV2 with TRBJ2-7; 11 bases fit TRBD1. Germline V gives CDR1 SNHLY, CDR2 FYNNEI. The CDR3 is 15 amino acids. The V gene end was trimmed by 7 bases and the J gene end by 6 bases; junction bases not matched to a gene: 11. The CDR3, as DNA: TGTGCCAGCAAAGAGGGGACAGGGGGTGCCAGCGAGCAGTACTTC. Encoded protein: CASKEGTGGASEQYF.

The table lists this clone with a count of one. V gene TRBV7-3 combines with J gene TRBJ2-3, with 8 bases aligning to TRBD2. This CDR3 region has 16 residues. The germline CDR1 and CDR2 sequences are SGHTA and FQGTGA. Trimming at V came to 6 bases and at J to 1 base, leaving 9 bases not matched to a gene. This CDR3 reads CASSPTGRERTDTQYF. Written as DNA, the CDR3 is TGTGCCAGCAGTCCCACCGGGAGGGAGCGCACAGATACGCAGTATTTT.

This chain connects TRBV7-9 to TRBJ1-1, with 7 bases identical to TRBD1. Germline-derived CDR1 and CDR2 are SEHNR and FQNEAQ (reference sequence). V was pared by 6 bases and J by 7 bases, with 2 bases of the junction left unmatched. This CDR3 is built from 11 residues. In DNA form, the CDR3 reads TGTGCCAGCAGATGGGACAGTGAAGCTTTCTTT. Translating gives CASRWDSEAFF.

This clone was seen a few times. The junction differs from germline at one of its ends, possibly a read error. The chain employs TRBV24-1 and TRBJ2-7; possible D gene TRBD2, 6 bases. The CDR3 spans 13 residues. Germline CDR1 is KGHDR and CDR2 is SFDVKD. The CDR3 DNA sequence: TGTGCCACGATGGCTCGGGACTCCTACGTGCAGTACTTC. Translation: CATMARDSYVQYF.

This clone has only one observation. The chain links TRBV5-1 to TRBJ2-1; the match to TRBD2 covers 10 bases. Trimming at V came to 6 bases and at J to 4 bases, leaving 7 bases not matched to a gene. CDR3 size: 15 residues. Germline CDR1 reads SGHRS; CDR2 reads YFSETQ. CDR3 residues: CASNAQAGGYNEQFF. In nucleotides, the CDR3 is TGCGCCAGCAACGCCCAAGCGGGAGGGTACAATGAGCAGTTCTTC.

The chain recombines TRBV4-1 with TRBJ2-3, with D unresolved. V dropped 1 base and J dropped 7 bases, with 18 bases sitting between them. The CDR3 runs to 16 residues. Germline CDR1 reads MGHRA; CDR2 reads YSYEKL. CDR3 loop: CASSQVPGMPTNTQYF. CDR3 coding DNA: TGCGCCAGCAGCCAAGTTCCAGGTATGCCGACAAATACGCAGTATTTT.

CDR3 bases: TGTGCCAGCAGCCAAGATCAGGGGGCAGTCTATGGCTACACCTTC. Its translation: CASSQDQGAVYGYTF. The V and J genes are TRBV4-2 and TRBJ1-2, with 8 bases identical to TRBD1. V trimming: 0 bases; J trimming: 4 bases; junction bases outside the gene matches: 4. Germline CDR1 is LGHNA and CDR2 is YNFKEQ. The CDR3 totals 15 residues.

This clone has only one observation. The gene calls are TRBV4-2 and TRBJ1-4; D gene unclear. Germline loops: CDR1 LGHNA, CDR2 YNFKEQ. V was cut by 0 bases and J by 8 bases, with 10 bases left in between. The CDR3 covers 14 residues. CDR3 nucleotide sequence: TGTGCCAGCAGCCAAGACAGTTTGGTGGAAAAACTGTTTTTT. The encoded protein is CASSQDSLVEKLFF.

J is TRBJ2-7 and V is TRBV29-1, with 8 positions matching TRBD1. The CDR3 consists of 12 residues. Germline V gives CDR1 SQVTM, CDR2 ANQGSEA. V shed 7 bases and J 8 bases; nucleotides not matched to a gene: 10. CDR3 sequence reads: CSGRTGTGKQYF. CDR3 nucleotides: TGCAGCGGAAGGACAGGGACCGGGAAGCAGTACTTC.

The chain links TRBV3-1 (or the pseudogene TRBV3-2) to TRBJ1-5; perhaps TRBD1 as D (6 bases). Germline V CDR1 and CDR2: LGHDT, YNNKEL (reference sequence). This CDR3 comprises 16 residues. The V and J ends lost 0 bases and 8 bases respectively, with 17 bases between them. As DNA, the CDR3 is TGTGCCAGCAGCCAAGATGATTCGGGGGGCTTGGAGCCCCAGCATTTT. This encodes CASSQDDSGGLEPQHF.

The rearrangement links TRBV7-8 to TRBJ1-4; unclear D gene. The ends were cut back, 3 bases at V and 6 bases at J, with 11 bases in the middle. CDR1 is SGHVS and CDR2 is FQNEAQ in the germline V gene. CDR3 size: 14 residues. The CDR3 region has the DNA TGTGCCAGCAGCTTGGCAGGTGCCTATGAAAAACTGTTTTTT. It codes for CASSLAGAYEKLFF.

The rearrangement uses TRBV7-9 and TRBJ1-1, with TRBD1 matching 7 bases. The V and J ends lost 1 base and 1 base, in that order; junction bases with no gene match: 3. Germline-derived CDR1 and CDR2 are SEHNR and FQNEAQ (reference sequence). This CDR3 comprises 15 residues. CDR3 sequence: CASSLEGAGNTEAFF. The CDR3 region has the DNA TGTGCCAGCAGCTTAGAGGGGGCGGGGAACACTGAAGCTTTCTTT.